Listed here are 30 T cell receptor beta chains from one sample, sequenced in a study of blood T cells in healthy people across ages. A second PCR, run for about 7 to 11 cycles, used a sample-barcoded 5' primer plus a J-beta primer mix. TCRdb independently ran MiXCR on the 5' RACE reads; one entry per CDR3 protein. This sample yields over 1.5 million distinct CDR3 sequences, of which around half are seen a single time; roughly 2.1% belongs to the top ten. What was sequenced was blood. These receptors originate from a woman between 35 and 50 years old in good health.

The chain couples TRBV28 to TRBJ2-7, with TRBD1 matching 7 bases. Losses at the gene ends were 2 bases for V and 4 bases for J; bases not matched to a gene: 8. The CDR3 consists of 15 residues. The germline gives CDR1 MDHEN, CDR2 SYDVKM. In DNA form, the CDR3 reads TGTGCCAGCAGTTTAAGGGCAGGGGGTAGGTACGAGCAGTACTTC. It yields the protein CASSLRAGGRYEQYF.

This clonotype was seen a few times. The chain recombines TRBV4-1 with TRBJ1-2; no reliable D call. Trimming shortened V by 3 bases and J by 8 bases, and 7 bases separated the two germline ends. The CDR3 length is 11 residues. Germline values: CDR1 MGHRA, CDR2 YSYEKL. CDR3 in DNA: TGCGCCAGCAGCCACGGGCTCGGCTACACCTTC. Protein product: CASSHGLGYTF.

The V and J genes are TRBV6-5 and TRBJ2-3; the match to TRBD2 covers 7 bases. Germline CDR1 reads MNHEY; CDR2 reads SVGAGI. The CDR3 is made up of 16 amino acids. Unmatched junction bases numbered 5, after V lost 0 bases and J lost 2 bases. CDR3 amino acids: CASSYSYGGYTDTQYF. CDR3 DNA sequence: TGTGCCAGCAGTTACTCTTACGGGGGGTACACAGATACGCAGTATTTT.

In this sample, this clonotype turned up a few times. The chain combines TRBV20-1 with TRBJ2-1; the match to TRBD2 covers 10 bases. The CDR3 has 17 amino acids. Germline values: CDR1 DFQATT, CDR2 SNEGSKA (reference sequence). With 5 bases clipped from V and 0 bases from J, the junction kept 10 bases outside the gene matches. The CDR3 coding sequence is TGCAGTGCTCCCGACAGCGGGGGGGGAAGCTCCTACAATGAGCAGTTCTTC. Protein sequence: CSAPDSGGGSSYNEQFF.

This chain joins TRBV6-1 and TRBJ2-3; tentative D call: TRBD1 (6 bases). V was cut by 6 bases and J by 0 bases, with 19 bases left in between. The CDR3 spans 17 residues. Per the germline V gene, CDR1 is MNHNS and CDR2 is SASEGT. DNA for the CDR3: TGTGCCAGCAGCCTCCTGGGGGCCGTAACTAGCACAGATACGCAGTATTTT. Its translation is CASSLLGAVTSTDTQYF.

In its sample, this clonotype was seen a few times. The chain is built from TRBV5-1 and TRBJ2-3; 11 bases match TRBD2. V shed 0 bases, J shed 2 bases, and the junction held 11 bases outside the gene matches. Germline loops: CDR1 SGHRS, CDR2 YFSETQ. The CDR3 runs to 19 residues. The CDR3 bases are TGCGCCAGCAGCTTGGGAAGACTAGCGGGGCCTCAGACCACAGATACGCAGTATTTT. This sequence encodes CASSLGRLAGPQTTDTQYF.

This clonotype came up a few times. The rearrangement links TRBV9 to TRBJ2-1; 7 bases line up with TRBD1. The CDR3 is 14 residues long. The ends lost 4 bases at V and 6 bases at J; junction bases unmatched: 7. CDR1 is SGDLS, CDR2 YYNGEE, per germline. The CDR3 region is CASSLTAGGNEQFF. The CDR3 region has the DNA TGTGCCAGCAGCCTTACCGCAGGGGGCAATGAGCAGTTCTTC.

This chain uses TRBV19 with TRBJ2-7; 7 positions match TRBD2. The DNA end lines up better with TRBJ2-5; the J call may be wrong. In germline, CDR1 is LNHDA, CDR2 SQIVND (reference sequence). The CDR3 consists of 16 residues. The CDR3 DNA sequence: TGTGCCAGTAGTATAGTGTCTAGCGGTCCAGGGAAGACCCAGTACTTC. Translation gives CASSIVSSGPGKTQYF.

The chain couples TRBV11-2 to TRBJ2-3; D could derive from TRBD1 or TRBD2 (5 bases each). Germline CDR1 reads SGHAT; CDR2 reads FQNNGV. The CDR3 sequence is 16 residues long. The germline V and J ends were trimmed by 4 bases and 6 bases, with 20 bases remaining between them. In nucleotides, the CDR3 is TGTGCCAGCAGCTCCGAAGGGGTTGGAGGTCGTGATACGCAGTATTTT. Amino acids: CASSSEGVGGRDTQYF.

In this sample, this clonotype turned up a few times. This sequence joins TRBV5-5 and TRBJ2-5; no definite D call. Trimming removed 4 bases from V and 4 bases from J, with 17 bases in between. Germline CDR1 reads SGHKS; CDR2 reads YYEKEE (reference sequence). The length of the CDR3 is 15 residues. The CDR3 reads CASSPPSGVAETQYF. CDR3 DNA: TGTGCCAGCAGCCCTCCGTCCGGAGTCGCAGAGACCCAGTACTTC.

The genes are TRBV28 and TRBJ2-7; a possible D gene is TRBD2 (5 bases). V lost 1 base, J lost 5 bases, and 12 bases lay in between. Germline CDR1 reads MDHEN; CDR2 reads SYDVKM. CDR3 length: 14 amino acids. CDR3 DNA: TGTGCCAGCAGTTTATACCGAGGGCCGGACGAGCAGTACTTC. It yields the protein CASSLYRGPDEQYF. Together with reference TRBV28 and TRBJ2-7, the CDR3 gives the full variable domain: DVKVTQSSRYLVKRTGEKVFLECVQDMDHENMFWYRQDPGLGLRLIYFSYDVKMKEKGDIPEGYSVSREKKERFSLILESASTNQTSMYLCASSLYRGPDEQYFGPGTRLTVT.

This clonotype showed up just a few times. The chain is built from TRBV6-5 and TRBJ2-5, with TRBD2 identical over 9 bases. This CDR3 has 14 amino acids. Germline lookup yields CDR1 MNHEY and CDR2 SVGAGI. V shed 4 bases, J shed 7 bases, and the junction held 7 bases outside the gene matches. As DNA, the CDR3 is TGTGCCAGCAGTTCTCTAAGCGGGGGGCCGACCCAGTACTTC. Its protein product is CASSSLSGGPTQYF.

The chain employs TRBV29-1 and TRBJ1-2, with D possibly being TRBD1 (5 bases). The V end lost 4 bases, the J end lost 4 bases, and 16 bases lay between the germline ends. This CDR3 is built from 14 residues. Looked up from germline, CDR1 is SQVTM and CDR2 is ANQGSEA. The CDR3, as DNA: TGCAGCGTTGGGGGGGAGGGCCTCACCTATGGCTACACCTTC. Its translation is CSVGGEGLTYGYTF.

This clonotype is a singleton in its sample. The chain carries TRBV7-2 and TRBJ2-7; no firm D call. V lost 1 base and J 4 bases, leaving 11 bases between the germline ends. Germline CDR1 and CDR2: SGHTA and FQGNSA. This CDR3 has 14 residues. This CDR3 is CASSLGVRIYEQYF. The DNA for the CDR3 is TGTGCCAGCAGCTTAGGGGTAAGGATATACGAGCAGTACTTC.

The chain joins TRBV12-3 or TRBV12-4 to TRBJ2-4, with unresolved D. The CDR3 has 17 residues. Deletions cut 0 bases from V and 0 bases from J, with 12 bases between. The CDR3 here is CASSLALSELAKNIQYF. In DNA form, the CDR3 reads TGTGCCAGCAGTTTAGCGCTTTCCGAGCTAGCCAAAAACATTCAGTACTTC.

The chain combines TRBV25-1 with TRBJ1-6, with TRBD1 identical over 9 bases. The germline V gene has CDR1 MGHDK and CDR2 SYGVNS. V gave up 5 bases and J gave up 7 bases; unmatched junction bases: 6. The CDR3 sequence is 15 residues long. Here the CDR3 DNA reads TGTGCCAGCAGTCCGGGACAGGGTGTAAATTCACCCCTCCACTTT. This gives the protein CASSPGQGVNSPLHF. The variable domain in full, completed from reference TRBV25-1 and TRBJ1-6, reads EADIYQTPRYLVIGTGKKITLECSQTMGHDKMYWYQQDPGMELHLIHYSYGVNSTEKGDLSSESTVSRIRTEHFPLTLESARPSHTSQYLCASSPGQGVNSPLHFGNGTRLTVT.

This chain uses TRBV28 with TRBJ2-3; 8 bases match TRBD1. This CDR3 spans 15 amino acids. The V and J ends lost 7 bases and 0 bases, in that order; junction bases with no gene match: 6. Germline CDR1 is MDHEN and CDR2 is SYDVKM. The CDR3 here is CASTMDRVSTDTQYF. For the CDR3, the DNA is TGTGCCAGCACCATGGACAGGGTTAGCACAGATACGCAGTATTTT.

In this sample, this clonotype turned up a few times. The chain recombines TRBV6-5 with TRBJ2-7; the match to TRBD1 covers 7 bases. This CDR3 comprises 14 residues. The germline V gene encodes CDR1 MNHEY and CDR2 SVGAGI. V shed 2 bases and J 2 bases; nucleotides not matched to a gene: 3. The CDR3 is CASSYKTGPYEQYF. The DNA of the CDR3 is TGTGCCAGCAGTTACAAGACAGGGCCCTACGAGCAGTACTTC.

About this clonotype itself: One end of the junction varies from germline; a read error may be responsible. The chain combines TRBV5-1 with TRBJ2-4, with D possibly TRBD2 on 7 matching bases. Germline V gene sequence: CDR1 SGHRS, CDR2 YFSETQ. CDR3 length equals 14 residues. The CDR3 DNA is TGCGCCAGCTGCTTGTATCCCCTAGGGGGGGAGCAGTACTTC. This gives the protein CASCLYPLGGEQYF.

The table lists this clonotype with a count of one. The junction differs from germline at one of its ends, possibly a read error. V usage is TRBV11-2 and J usage is TRBJ2-5, with TRBD1 as a possible D gene (6 bases). The germline CDR1 and CDR2 sequences are SGHAT and FQNNGV. The CDR3 has 14 residues. The CDR3 reads CASSLVQGQATQYF. As DNA, the CDR3 is TGTGCCAGCAGCTTAGTACAGGGTCAAGCGACCCAGTACTTC.

The J gene is TRBJ2-5, the V gene TRBV5-1; 11 positions match TRBD2. V lost 4 bases and J lost 2; bases outside the gene matches: 7. The CDR3 has 16 amino acids. CDR1 is SGHRS and CDR2 is YFSETQ in the germline V gene. CDR3 DNA sequence: TGCGCCAGCAGCCCCCTAGCGGGGGGACAACAAGAGACCCAGTACTTC. This gives the protein CASSPLAGGQQETQYF.

The chain uses TRBV24-1 and TRBJ2-1; D perhaps matches TRBD2 (5 bases). CDR3 length: 16 residues. V was clipped by 1 base and J by 5 bases, with 14 bases between them. CDR1 is KGHDR, CDR2 SFDVKD, per germline. CDR3 sequence: CATSDFSGFGDNEQFF. CDR3 in DNA: TGTGCCACCAGTGATTTTTCGGGGTTTGGGGACAATGAGCAGTTCTTC.

V is TRBV25-1 and J is TRBJ1-1; D perhaps matches TRBD1 (6 bases). This CDR3 contains 16 residues. Germline loops: CDR1 MGHDK, CDR2 SYGVNS. V shed 4 bases and J shed 0 bases, with 15 bases lying between them. CDR3 in DNA: TGTGCCAGCAGTGGAGACAGGACCGAGTTGAACACTGAAGCTTTCTTT. The encoded protein is CASSGDRTELNTEAFF.

This clonotype has at least ten counts. This chain connects TRBV14 to TRBJ1-2, with D possibly being TRBD1 (5 bases). V shed 4 bases and J shed 5 bases, with 14 bases lying between them. CDR1 and CDR2 (germline): SGHDN, FVKESK. The CDR3 is made up of 14 amino acids. The CDR3 DNA sequence: TGTGCCAGCAGCCCATTCCAGGGTCCTTATGGCTACACCTTC. Its translation is CASSPFQGPYGYTF.

V and J are TRBV5-4 and TRBJ1-2; 7 bases align to TRBD1. The J segment lost 2 bases and the V segment lost 5 bases, leaving 15 bases of the junction unmatched. Germline CDR1 and CDR2: SGHNT and YYREEE (reference sequence). This CDR3 is built from 17 residues. In nucleotides, the CDR3 is TGTGCCAGCAGTCCCTCGGGACAGAAAGGTTTCAACTATGGCTACACCTTC. Its protein is CASSPSGQKGFNYGYTF.

This chain uses TRBV7-2 with TRBJ2-1; the match to TRBD2 covers 15 bases. The J segment lost 6 bases and the V segment lost 5 bases, leaving 8 bases of the junction unmatched. The CDR3 sequence is 17 residues long. Germline-derived CDR1 and CDR2 are SGHTA and FQGNSA. CDR3 in DNA: TGTGCCAGCAGCCTCGGACTAGCGGGGGGGCGGAGCAATGAGCAGTTCTTC. Translation: CASSLGLAGGRSNEQFF.

The CDR3 loop reads CSARDRDRVGETQYF. In nucleotides, the CDR3 is TGCAGTGCTAGAGATCGGGACAGGGTGGGGGAGACCCAGTACTTC. The rearrangement joins TRBV20-1 to TRBJ2-5; 9 nucleotides line up with TRBD1. Unmatched junction bases numbered 7, after V lost 0 bases and J lost 5 bases. The CDR3 totals 15 residues. Germline CDR1 and CDR2: DFQATT and SNEGSKA (reference sequence).

The J gene is TRBJ1-2, the V gene TRBV28; TRBD1 agrees at 9 bases. V shed 11 bases, J shed 4 bases, and the junction held 11 bases outside the gene matches. The CDR3 totals 14 residues. The germline gives CDR1 MDHEN, CDR2 SYDVKM. The CDR3 DNA reads as TGTGCCGTTCGGGGGGGACAGGGAATCTATGGCTACACCTTC. Translated, it gives CAVRGGQGIYGYTF.

Remarks on this clonotype: Possible read error: a much larger clone is one base away. The rearrangement links TRBV7-3 to TRBJ2-1; a possible D gene is TRBD2 (6 bases). This CDR3 region has 15 residues. CDR1 SGHTA and CDR2 FQGTGA come from the germline V gene. With 1 base removed from V and 0 bases from J, the gap between germline ends came to 7 bases. CDR3 sequence reads: CASSLSGASYNEQFF. The CDR3 DNA sequence: TGTGCCAGCAGCTTAAGCGGGGCCTCCTACAATGAGCAGTTCTTC.

The chain recombines TRBV20-1 with TRBJ1-1; D not certain. CDR3 length equals 14 residues. Germline V gives CDR1 DFQATT, CDR2 SNEGSKA (reference sequence). V was trimmed by 0 bases and J by 2 bases, leaving 10 bases between them. DNA for the CDR3: TGCAGTGCTAGAGATATGGCCTCCAACACTGAAGCTTTCTTT. Its translation: CSARDMASNTEAFF.